This is a list of T cell receptor beta chains from one sample in a study of shared clonotypes between healthy human individuals. The data were produced by immunoSEQ multiplex PCR, yet TCRdb's version contains in-frame clones alone and is incomplete. The sample yields more than 2 million clones, approximately 94% seen once. Input material: naive CD4+ T cells sorted from blood. The receptors derive from a man aged 18 to 29 in good health. The CDR3 runs from the conserved cysteine through the conserved F or W. D genes are given only for firm matches. Only some rows state a clone size, as once, few, many or a class for expanded clones.

>TRBV10-3|NA|TRBJ1-2|NA
CAISVREDGYTF
TGTGCCATCAGTGTGCGGGAGGATGGCTACACCTTC
>TRBV19|TRBD1|TRBJ1-5|NA
CASSSQTGPNQPQHF
TGTGCCAGTAGTAGCCAGACAGGGCCCAATCAGCCCCAGCATTTT
>TRBV5-6|TRBD1|TRBJ1-5|NA
CASSLNGQGPSRQPQHF
TGTGCCAGCAGCTTGAATGGACAGGGTCCTTCGAGGCAGCCCCAGCATTTT
>TRBV11-3|TRBD2|TRBJ2-5|NA
CASSPGLAGAIETQYF
TGTGCCAGCAGCCCTGGACTAGCGGGAGCGATTGAGACCCAGTACTTC
>TRBV27|NA|TRBJ1-6|NA
CASSRDPSSYNSPLHF
TGTGCCAGCAGCCGTGACCCGTCGTCCTATAATTCACCCCTCCACTTT
>TRBV2|NA|TRBJ1-2|NA
CASSERGGNYGYTF
TGTGCCAGCAGCGAGAGGGGAGGTAACTATGGCTACACCTTC
>TRBV2|NA|TRBJ2-7|NA
CASSDTYEQYF
TGTGCCAGCAGTGACACCTACGAGCAGTACTTC
>TRBV4-3|TRBD2|TRBJ2-1|NA
CASSQGAPGGQQFF
TGCGCCAGCAGCCAGGGAGCTCCGGGAGGTCAGCAGTTCTTC
>TRBV27|TRBD2|TRBJ2-3|NA
CASSPGLATDTQYF
TGTGCCAGCAGTCCGGGACTAGCGACAGATACGCAGTATTTT
>TRBV21-1|NA|TRBJ2-1|NA
CASSDGTSGGPKCYNEQFF
TGTGCCAGCAGCGATGGGACTAGCGGGGGACCGAAATGCTACAATGAGCAGTTCTTC
>TRBV12-5|NA|TRBJ2-3|NA
CASAAGGLRAQYF
TGTGCTAGTGCCGCTGGGGGACTTAGGGCGCAGTATTTT
>TRBV21-1|NA|TRBJ2-1|once
CASTPGELRSYNEQFF
TGTGCCAGCACCCCTGGGGAGCTACGCTCCTACAATGAGCAGTTCTTC
>TRBV23-1|TRBD1|TRBJ2-7|NA
CASSQDRDAPLLYEQYF
TGCGCCAGCAGTCAAGACAGGGATGCCCCACTCCTTTACGAGCAGTACTTC
>TRBV2|NA|TRBJ2-1|once
CASSEEQSAYNEQFF
TGTGCCAGCAGTGAAGAACAGTCAGCCTACAATGAGCAGTTCTTC
>TRBV30|TRBD1|TRBJ1-2|few
CAWEGGGGAMGYTF
TGTGCCTGGGAAGGTGGAGGGGGCGCGATGGGCTACACCTTC
>TRBV5-1|TRBD1|TRBJ1-6|NA
CASSPNPGTGNSPLHF
TGCGCCAGCAGCCCGAATCCCGGGACAGGGAATTCACCCCTCCACTTT
>TRBV6-5|TRBD1|TRBJ1-4|NA
CASSVDRVAEKLFF
TGTGCCAGCAGTGTGGACAGGGTAGCAGAAAAACTGTTTTTT
>TRBV5-6|NA|TRBJ2-7|NA
CASSLGRGSEQYF
TGTGCCAGCAGCTTGGGACGGGGGTCCGAGCAGTACTTC
>TRBV7-9|NA|TRBJ1-1|NA
CASSLDAGIF
TGTGCCAGCAGCTTAGACGCGGGTATCTTT
>TRBV7-2|NA|TRBJ2-1|NA
CASSLGFWLYNEQFF
TGTGCCAGCAGTTTGGGGTTCTGGTTGTACAATGAGCAGTTCTTC
>TRBV6-5|NA|TRBJ2-7|NA
CASSEYLISEQYF
TGTGCCAGCAGTGAATATCTGATCTCCGAGCAGTACTTC
>TRBV28|NA|TRBJ1-1|NA
CASSWTPLNTEAFF
TGTGCCAGCAGCTGGACACCCTTGAACACTGAAGCTTTCTTT
>TRBV27|NA|TRBJ2-5|NA
CASSSPTSTGTQYF
TGTGCCAGCAGTTCCCCTACCTCCACCGGGACCCAGTACTTC
>TRBV6-5|NA|TRBJ1-2|NA
CASSPGGNYGYTF
TGTGCCAGCAGCCCGGGTGGTAACTATGGCTACACCTTC
>TRBV10-3|NA|TRBJ2-2|NA
CAIRRGENTGELFF
TGTGCCATCCGGCGGGGAGAGAACACCGGGGAGCTGTTTTTT
>TRBV25-1|TRBD1|TRBJ1-6|NA
CASSVLGGLGNSPLHF
TGTGCCAGCAGCGTGCTAGGGGGCCTGGGAAATTCACCCCTCCACTTT
>TRBV30|TRBD2|TRBJ2-2|NA
CAWSRGRLAGWNTGELFF
TGTGCCTGGAGTAGAGGGAGACTAGCGGGGTGGAACACCGGGGAGCTGTTTTTT
>TRBV20-1|NA|TRBJ1-1|NA
CSAKTFTEAFF
TGCAGTGCTAAGACTTTCACTGAAGCTTTCTTT
>TRBV5-1|NA|TRBJ1-6|NA
CASRRDSSSSYNSPLHF
TGCGCCAGCAGGCGGGACTCTTCGAGCTCCTATAATTCACCCCTCCACTTT
>TRBV7-9|NA|TRBJ1-2|NA
CASSSDFYGYTF
TGTGCCAGCAGCTCGGACTTCTATGGCTACACCTTC
>TRBV9|NA|TRBJ1-5|NA
CASSVAGVRNQPQHF
TGTGCCAGCAGCGTAGCCGGGGTGCGCAATCAGCCCCAGCATTTT
>TRBV29-1|NA|TRBJ2-5|NA
CSVEGIWTPETQYF
TGCAGCGTTGAAGGTATCTGGACACCAGAGACCCAGTACTTC
>TRBV6-5|NA|TRBJ2-5|once
CASSYVRESETQYF
TGTGCCAGCAGTTACGTCAGGGAATCAGAGACCCAGTACTTC
>TRBV4-1|NA|TRBJ2-5|NA
CASSQDLGTPETQYF
TGCGCCAGCAGCCAAGATCTAGGCACCCCAGAGACCCAGTACTTC
>TRBV30|NA|TRBJ2-2|NA
CAWSPLRVAGELFF
TGTGCCTGGAGTCCCCTAAGAGTGGCCGGGGAGCTGTTTTTT
>TRBV18|NA|TRBJ1-5|NA
CASSPGVNQPQHF
TGTGCCAGCTCACCAGGGGTAAATCAGCCCCAGCATTTT
>TRBV6-5|NA|TRBJ2-4|NA
CASRSSRGVNIQYF
TGTGCCAGCAGGTCTAGTCGAGGGGTCAACATTCAGTACTTC